The entry below gives a single TCR beta chain sequence along with its context. Its specificity is not known. The data stem from a study of CD8 T cells in ankylosing spondylitis. Study results and limitations: CD8+ by phenotype, disease-linked clones were relatively rare in peripheral blood. Made up of about eight highly homologous variants, a TCR beta motif appeared characteristic of ankylosing spondylitis blood.

MiXCR, applied by TCRdb to the 5' RACE reads, yields one record per CDR3 protein. Found here are roughly 700,000 distinct CDR3 sequences, around 17% of them singletons; the top ten hold under 20%. CDR3 length: 13 residues. CDR1 is MNHNS, CDR2 SASEGT, per germline. Trimming at V came to 11 bases and at J to 8 bases, leaving 10 bases not matched to a gene. The V call is TRBV6-1, the J call TRBJ1-4, with 8 bases lining up with TRBD1. The receptor was derived from a male donor with ankylosing spondylitis. Sequencing was performed on blood, either unsorted or a sorted T cell fraction (not recorded which). The chain's CDR3 is CAGRTGTGEKLFF. CDR3 nucleotides: TGTGCCGGGCGGACCGGGACAGGCGAAAAACTGTTTTTT.